The rows below give T cell receptor beta chains drawn from one sample of a study of vaccination and CD4 T cells after COVID-19. TCRdb re-derived calls from the PCR reads in MiXCR, one entry per CDR3 protein. The repertoire includes more than 10,000 distinct CDR3 sequences, about half of them detected once, and 25% to 30% sits in the top ten. The antigens of these receptors remain unknown. Material for sequencing was CD4+ T cells from blood, cultured in vitro. The receptor set was obtained from a human donor who had recovered from COVID-19. Both conserved end residues are trimmed from each CDR3.

CDR3aa: ASSYAGGAGNSPLH
v_gene: TRBV6-5
j_gene: TRBJ1-6

CDR3aa: ASSPPHWTGEAGELF
v_gene: TRBV4-2
j_gene: TRBJ2-2

CDR3aa: STRTGGQETQY
v_gene: TRBV29-1
j_gene: TRBJ2-5

CDR3aa: SAWSGRAGETQY
v_gene: TRBV20-1
j_gene: TRBJ2-5

CDR3aa: ASSVGQGLYGYT
v_gene: TRBV4-1
j_gene: TRBJ1-2

CDR3aa: ASSLDGREEAF
v_gene: TRBV5-1
j_gene: TRBJ1-1

CDR3aa: ASSAGTAVSNQPQH
v_gene: TRBV6-2/TRBV6-3
j_gene: TRBJ1-5

CDR3aa: NQRHYYEQY
v_gene: TRBV20-1
j_gene: TRBJ2-7

CDR3aa: ASSPLAEGNTIY
v_gene: TRBV7-6
j_gene: TRBJ1-3

CDR3aa: SARLAGGSYEQY
v_gene: TRBV20-1
j_gene: TRBJ2-7

CDR3aa: ASRTTGSVNTEAF
v_gene: TRBV6-1
j_gene: TRBJ1-1

CDR3aa: ASSIQGGGYT
v_gene: TRBV19
j_gene: TRBJ1-2

CDR3aa: ASSLRAGGYGYT
v_gene: TRBV7-9
j_gene: TRBJ1-2

CDR3aa: ASSYRLSLPSSYNEQF
v_gene: TRBV27
j_gene: TRBJ2-1

CDR3aa: ASSASEGQGYEQY
v_gene: TRBV25-1
j_gene: TRBJ2-7

CDR3aa: ASSYERSSYNSPLH
v_gene: TRBV6-2/TRBV6-3
j_gene: TRBJ1-6

CDR3aa: ASSFQGFPGELF
v_gene: TRBV12-3/TRBV12-4
j_gene: TRBJ2-2

CDR3aa: ATGQGQLDSNQPQH
v_gene: TRBV24-1
j_gene: TRBJ1-5

CDR3aa: SARVTGTGEAPLH
v_gene: TRBV20-1
j_gene: TRBJ1-6

CDR3aa: ASSGTSGSYNEQF
v_gene: TRBV28
j_gene: TRBJ2-1

CDR3aa: ASSRGTVGDTQY
v_gene: TRBV19
j_gene: TRBJ2-3

CDR3aa: ASSPIAGGPGGELF
v_gene: TRBV11-2
j_gene: TRBJ2-2

CDR3aa: AWSLGDYSNQPQH
v_gene: TRBV30
j_gene: TRBJ1-5

CDR3aa: ASSYGGSTDTQY
v_gene: TRBV6-5
j_gene: TRBJ2-3

CDR3aa: ASSYSTTGNIQY
v_gene: TRBV6-5
j_gene: TRBJ2-4

CDR3aa: ASSLAGGGQETQY
v_gene: TRBV7-9
j_gene: TRBJ2-5

CDR3aa: SAQTPGGGQPQH
v_gene: TRBV20-1
j_gene: TRBJ1-5

CDR3aa: ASTLSWASGGNEQF
v_gene: TRBV6-2/TRBV6-3
j_gene: TRBJ2-1

CDR3aa: ATSGGGGADTQY
v_gene: TRBV24-1
j_gene: TRBJ2-3

CDR3aa: ASSLWRGGGTGELF
v_gene: TRBV27
j_gene: TRBJ2-2

CDR3aa: ASSSLRENNSPLH
v_gene: TRBV11-3
j_gene: TRBJ1-6

CDR3aa: ASAFLGASSPLH
v_gene: TRBV7-9
j_gene: TRBJ1-6

CDR3aa: ATSDPKRVLTDTQY
v_gene: TRBV24-1
j_gene: TRBJ2-3

CDR3aa: SAGAPYSNQPQH
v_gene: TRBV20-1
j_gene: TRBJ1-5

CDR3aa: SASQGKSEAF
v_gene: TRBV20-1
j_gene: TRBJ1-1

CDR3aa: ASSELAGPHEQF
v_gene: TRBV2
j_gene: TRBJ2-1

CDR3aa: SARDNPAGGLGGELF
v_gene: TRBV20-1
j_gene: TRBJ2-2